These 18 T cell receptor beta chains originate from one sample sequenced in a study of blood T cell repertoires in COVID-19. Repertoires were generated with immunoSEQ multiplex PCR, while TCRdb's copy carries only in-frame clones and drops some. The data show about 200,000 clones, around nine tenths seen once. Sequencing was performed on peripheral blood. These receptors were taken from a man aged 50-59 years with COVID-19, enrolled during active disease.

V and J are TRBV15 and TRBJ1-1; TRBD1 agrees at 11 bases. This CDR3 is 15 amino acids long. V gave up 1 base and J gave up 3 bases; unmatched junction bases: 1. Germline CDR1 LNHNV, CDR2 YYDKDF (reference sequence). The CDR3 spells CATSRGDRGDTEAFF. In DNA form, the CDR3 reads TGTGCCACCAGCAGAGGGGACAGGGGGGACACTGAAGCTTTCTTT.

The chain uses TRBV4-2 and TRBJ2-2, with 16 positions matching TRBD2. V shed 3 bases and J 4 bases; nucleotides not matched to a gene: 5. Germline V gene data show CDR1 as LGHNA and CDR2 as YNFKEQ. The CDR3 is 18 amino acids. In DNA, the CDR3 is TGTGCCAGCAGCCAGGGACTAGCGGGGGGGTTAGGCACCGGGGAGCTGTTTTTT. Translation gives CASSQGLAGGLGTGELFF.

The CDR3 loop is CSVERGGDTEAFF. The CDR3 nucleotides are TGCAGCGTTGAGAGAGGGGGGGACACTGAAGCTTTCTTT. V is TRBV29-1 and J is TRBJ1-1; a possible D gene is TRBD1 (6 bases). This CDR3 is built from 13 residues. Deletions cut 3 bases from V and 3 bases from J, with 11 bases between. Germline-derived CDR1 and CDR2 are SQVTM and ANQGSEA.

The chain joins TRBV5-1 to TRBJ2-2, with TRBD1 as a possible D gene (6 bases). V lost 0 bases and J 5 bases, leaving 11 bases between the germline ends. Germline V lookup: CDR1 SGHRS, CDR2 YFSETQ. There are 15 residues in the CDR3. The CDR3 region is CASSLVGGRTGELFF. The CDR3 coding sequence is TGCGCCAGCAGCTTGGTAGGGGGACGAACCGGGGAGCTGTTTTTT.

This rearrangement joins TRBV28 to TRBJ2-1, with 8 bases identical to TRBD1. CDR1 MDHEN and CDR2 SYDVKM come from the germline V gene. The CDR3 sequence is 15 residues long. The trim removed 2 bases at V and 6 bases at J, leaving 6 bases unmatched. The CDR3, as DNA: TGTGCCAGCAGTTTAGTCAGGGGGCGGTCCAATGAGCAGTTCTTC. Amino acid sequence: CASSLVRGRSNEQFF.

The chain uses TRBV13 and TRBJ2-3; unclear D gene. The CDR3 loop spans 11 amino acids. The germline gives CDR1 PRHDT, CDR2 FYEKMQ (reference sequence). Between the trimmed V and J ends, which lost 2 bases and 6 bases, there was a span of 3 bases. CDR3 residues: CASSLQDTQYF. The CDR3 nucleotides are TGTGCCAGCAGCTTACAGGATACGCAGTATTTT.

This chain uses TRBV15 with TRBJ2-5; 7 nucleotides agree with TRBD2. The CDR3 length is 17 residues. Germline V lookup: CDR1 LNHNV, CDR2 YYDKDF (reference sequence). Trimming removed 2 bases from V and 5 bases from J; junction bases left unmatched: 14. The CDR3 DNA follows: TGTGCCACCAGCAGACCCGGAGCGGGGTCGGGGAGGGAGACCCAGTACTTC. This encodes CATSRPGAGSGRETQYF.

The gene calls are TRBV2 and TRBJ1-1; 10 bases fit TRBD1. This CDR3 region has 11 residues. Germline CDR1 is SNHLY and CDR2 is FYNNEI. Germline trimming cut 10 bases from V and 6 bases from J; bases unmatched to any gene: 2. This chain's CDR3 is CAKTGGSEAFF. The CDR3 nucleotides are TGTGCCAAGACAGGGGGCTCTGAAGCTTTCTTT.

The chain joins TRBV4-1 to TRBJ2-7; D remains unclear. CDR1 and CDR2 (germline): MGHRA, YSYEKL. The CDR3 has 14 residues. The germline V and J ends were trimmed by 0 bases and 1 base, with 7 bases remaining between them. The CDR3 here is CASSQEAGSYEQYF. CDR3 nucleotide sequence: TGCGCCAGCAGCCAAGAAGCAGGTTCCTACGAGCAGTACTTC.

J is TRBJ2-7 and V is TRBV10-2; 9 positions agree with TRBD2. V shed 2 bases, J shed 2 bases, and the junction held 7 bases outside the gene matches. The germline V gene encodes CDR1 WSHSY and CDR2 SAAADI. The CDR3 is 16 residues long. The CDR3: CASSEGGLAGPYEQYF. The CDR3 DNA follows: TGCGCCAGCAGTGAGGGTGGGCTAGCGGGACCCTACGAGCAGTACTTC.

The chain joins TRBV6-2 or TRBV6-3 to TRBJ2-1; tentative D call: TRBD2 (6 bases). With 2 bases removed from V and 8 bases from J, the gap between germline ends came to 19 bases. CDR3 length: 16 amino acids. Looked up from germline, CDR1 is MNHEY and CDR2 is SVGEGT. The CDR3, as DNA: TGTGCCAGCAGTTACGGGGACTCCGGAAATCAATATGAGCAGTTCTTC. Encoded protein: CASSYGDSGNQYEQFF.

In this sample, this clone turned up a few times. In DNA, the CDR3 is TGTGCCAGCAGCTTGACCGGGAGGCAGAACACCGGGGAGCTGTTTTTT. It encodes CASSLTGRQNTGELFF. This chain joins TRBV5-6 and TRBJ2-2, with TRBD2 identical over 7 bases. Germline V gene sequence: CDR1 SGHDT, CDR2 YYEEEE. CDR3 length: 16 residues. The trim removed 1 base at V and 1 base at J, leaving 4 bases unmatched.

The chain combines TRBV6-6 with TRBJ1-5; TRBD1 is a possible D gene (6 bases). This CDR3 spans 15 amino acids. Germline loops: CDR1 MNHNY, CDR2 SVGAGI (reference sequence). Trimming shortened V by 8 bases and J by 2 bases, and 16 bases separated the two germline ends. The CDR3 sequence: CASERRGGGNQPQHF. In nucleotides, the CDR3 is TGTGCCAGCGAGCGTAGGGGGGGCGGCAATCAGCCCCAGCATTTT.

CDR3 region: CASSVDTDTQYF. The CDR3 nucleotides read TGTGCCAGCTCGGTCGACACAGATACGCAGTATTTT. The V call is TRBV28, the J call TRBJ2-3; the D is unclear. Trimming took 8 bases from V and 2 from J, leaving 8 bases between them. Germline CDR1 MDHEN, CDR2 SYDVKM. The CDR3 runs to 12 residues. Filled out from reference TRBV28 and TRBJ2-3, the complete variable domain reads DVKVTQSSRYLVKRTGEKVFLECVQDMDHENMFWYRQDPGLGLRLIYFSYDVKMKEKGDIPEGYSVSREKKERFSLILESASTNQTSMYLCASSVDTDTQYFGPGTRLTVL.

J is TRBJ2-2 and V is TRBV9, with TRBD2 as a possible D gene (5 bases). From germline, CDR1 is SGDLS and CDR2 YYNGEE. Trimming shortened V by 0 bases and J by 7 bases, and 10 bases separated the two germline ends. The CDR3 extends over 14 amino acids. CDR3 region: CASSVVPAGGELFF. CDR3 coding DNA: TGTGCCAGCAGCGTAGTCCCGGCGGGCGGGGAGCTGTTTTTT.

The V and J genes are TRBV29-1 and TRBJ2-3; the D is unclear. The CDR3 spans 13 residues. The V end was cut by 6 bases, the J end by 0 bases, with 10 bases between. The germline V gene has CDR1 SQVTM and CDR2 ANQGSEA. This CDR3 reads CSVVAPSTDTQYF. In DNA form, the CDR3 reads TGCAGCGTCGTAGCACCTAGCACAGATACGCAGTATTTT.

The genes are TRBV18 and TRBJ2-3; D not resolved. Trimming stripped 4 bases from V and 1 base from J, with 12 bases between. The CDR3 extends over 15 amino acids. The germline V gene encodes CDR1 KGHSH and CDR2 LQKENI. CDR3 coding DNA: TGTGCCAGCTCACTAGCAGCCCCTGGCACAGATACGCAGTATTTT. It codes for CASSLAAPGTDTQYF.

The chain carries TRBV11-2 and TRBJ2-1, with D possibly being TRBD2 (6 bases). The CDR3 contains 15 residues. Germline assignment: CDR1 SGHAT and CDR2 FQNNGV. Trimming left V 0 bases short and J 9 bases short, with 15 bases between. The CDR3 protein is CASSLDSGFRTEQFF. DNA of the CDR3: TGTGCCAGCAGCTTAGATAGCGGCTTCCGGACTGAGCAGTTCTTC. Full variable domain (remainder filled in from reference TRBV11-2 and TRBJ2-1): EAGVAQSPRYKIIEKRQSVAFWCNPISGHATLYWYQQILGQGPKLLIQFQNNGVVDDSQLPKDRFSAERLKGVDSTLKIQPAKLEDSAVYLCASSLDSGFRTEQFFGPGTRLTVL.